Here is one T cell receptor (beta chain) with its context. A single record per CDR3 protein comes from TCRdb applying MiXCR to the 5' RACE reads. This table has some 300,000 distinct CDR3 sequences, about 12% appearing once. The CDR3 runs 19 residues. Germline assignment: CDR1 SGHRS and CDR2 YFSETQ. Between the trimmed V and J ends, which lost 1 base and 4 bases, there was a span of 26 bases. These data originate in a study of identical twins. Another study also made use of these data, one on yellow fever vaccine responses in identical twins.

The material sequenced was CD8+ T cells sorted from blood. The clonotype was recovered from a woman aged 18-29 years in good health. This chain joins TRBV5-1 and TRBJ2-5; possibly TRBD2 for D (5 bases). The DNA of the CDR3 is TGCGCCAGCAGCTTGTACGACTATGACTTCCCTTTCTGGGGAGAGACCCAGTACTTC. Translating gives CASSLYDYDFPFWGETQYF.